This T cell receptor (beta chain) is from a study of OX40 agonist ivuxolimab in advanced cancers. Overall study: At 65% to 90% male, the cohort had a mean age of 60 years, ranging from 23 to 79. Anti-PD-1, anti-PD-L1 or anti-CTLA-4 therapy given earlier was allowed, and around 40% had some. Study conclusions and caveats: Part of the nonresponder group also had normalized T-cell clonal expansion that was low.

A remark on this clone: As yet, its antigen is unknown.

Germline V gives CDR1 GTSNPN, CDR2 SVGIG (reference sequence). The CDR3 contains 12 residues. The table came from immunoSEQ multiplex PCR; TCRdb's copy has only in-frame clones and leaves some out. The sample carries tens of thousands of clones, 75% to 90% recorded once. Enrollment shut out patients with autoimmune disease history or systemic immunosuppression. The chain joins TRBV30 to TRBJ1-3, with a tentative D call TRBD1 (5 bases). Sequences were derived from CD4+ or CD8+ T cells sorted from blood, sampled in a trial of the OX40 agonist ivuxolimab. The clonotype was recovered from an adult with an advanced solid tumor such as melanoma, head and neck, liver or kidney cancer. CDR3 in amino acids: CAERGFADTIYF. DNA of the CDR3: TGTGCAGAGAGGGGATTTGCGGACACCATATATTTT.